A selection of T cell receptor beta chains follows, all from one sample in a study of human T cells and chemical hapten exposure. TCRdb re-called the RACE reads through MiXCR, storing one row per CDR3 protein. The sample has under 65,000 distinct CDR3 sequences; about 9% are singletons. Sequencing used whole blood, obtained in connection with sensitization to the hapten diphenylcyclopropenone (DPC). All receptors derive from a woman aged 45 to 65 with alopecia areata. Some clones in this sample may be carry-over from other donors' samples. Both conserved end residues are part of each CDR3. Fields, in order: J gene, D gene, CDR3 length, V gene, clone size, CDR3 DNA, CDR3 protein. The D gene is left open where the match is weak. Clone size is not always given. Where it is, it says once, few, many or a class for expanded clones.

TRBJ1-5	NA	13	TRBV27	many	TGTGCCAGCAGGCCGACAGGCAATCAGCCCCAGCATTTT	CASRPTGNQPQHF
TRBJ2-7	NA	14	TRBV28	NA	TGTGCCAGCAAGACCCAGGGACTCGCCTACGAGCAGTACTTC	CASKTQGLAYEQYF
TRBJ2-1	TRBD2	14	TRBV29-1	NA	TGCAGCGTTGATAGGGCGGGAGGGTACAATGAGCAGTTCTTC	CSVDRAGGYNEQFF
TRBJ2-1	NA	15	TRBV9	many	TGTGCCAGCAGCGTAGGTGGTCGCTCCTACAATGAGCAGTTCTTC	CASSVGGRSYNEQFF
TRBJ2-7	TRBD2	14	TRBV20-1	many	TGCAGTGCTAGAGGTCTAGCGGCCTCCTACGAGCAGTACTTC	CSARGLAASYEQYF
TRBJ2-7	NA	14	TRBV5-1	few	TGCGCCAGCCAAGTGTACATCGGCTCCTACGAGCAGTACTTC	CASQVYIGSYEQYF
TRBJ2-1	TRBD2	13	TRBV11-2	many	TGTGCCAGCAGCTTAATGGGGGGGAATGAGCAGTTCTTC	CASSLMGGNEQFF
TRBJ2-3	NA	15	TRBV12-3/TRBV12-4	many	TGTGCCAGCAGTTTCGTAGGGGGGTCCACAGATACGCAGTATTTT	CASSFVGGSTDTQYF
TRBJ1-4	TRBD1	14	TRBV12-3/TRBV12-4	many	TGTGCCAGCAGTCCGGGACAGGGCCAGGGAAAACTGTTTTTT	CASSPGQGQGKLFF
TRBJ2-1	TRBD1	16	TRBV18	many	TGTGCCAGCTCACAACAAAAGGGACAGGGCGGGAATGAGCAGTTCTTC	CASSQQKGQGGNEQFF
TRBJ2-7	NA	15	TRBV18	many	TGTGCCAGCTCACCGTCCGGCAGTAACTCCTACGAGCAGTACTTC	CASSPSGSNSYEQYF
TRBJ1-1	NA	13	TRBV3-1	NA	TGTGCCAGCAGCCAAGTATGGAACACTGAAGCTTTCTTT	CASSQVWNTEAFF
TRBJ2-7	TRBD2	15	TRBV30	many	TGTGCCTGGAGTGAGGGGACTAGCGGACCCTACGAGCAGTACTTC	CAWSEGTSGPYEQYF
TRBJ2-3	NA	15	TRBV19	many	TGTGCCAGTCTCGACATAGCAACAGGGCTCTGGACGCAGTATTTT	CASLDIATGLWTQYF
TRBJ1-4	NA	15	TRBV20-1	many	TGCAGTGCCACACGTAACAGGTCCCCTAATGAAAAACTGTTTTTT	CSATRNRSPNEKLFF
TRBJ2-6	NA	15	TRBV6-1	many	TGTGCCAGCAGTACCACGTTATCTGGGGCCAACGTCCTGACTTTC	CASSTTLSGANVLTF
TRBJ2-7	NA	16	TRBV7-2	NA	TGTGCCAGCAGCCCCCGCTCAGGGGCCTACTCCTACGAGCAGTACTTC	CASSPRSGAYSYEQYF
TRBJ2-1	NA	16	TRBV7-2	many	TGTGCCAGCAGCGCCCCAAAGGGAAATACCCACAATGAGCAGTTCTTC	CASSAPKGNTHNEQFF
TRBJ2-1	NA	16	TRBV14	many	TGTGCCAGCAGCCAAGGTCGGCTTTCCGGAGAGAATGAGCAGTTCTTC	CASSQGRLSGENEQFF
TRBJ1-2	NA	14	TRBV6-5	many	TGTGCCAGCATTCGCGATCGGACAGATTCAGGCTACACCTTC	CASIRDRTDSGYTF
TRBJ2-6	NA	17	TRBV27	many	TGTGCCAGCAGTTTAAACTCGGGCGACTCTGGGGCCAACGTCCTGACTTTC	CASSLNSGDSGANVLTF
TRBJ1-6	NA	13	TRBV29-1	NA	TGCAGCGTTGGACAGACTATTAATTCACCCCTCCACTTT	CSVGQTINSPLHF
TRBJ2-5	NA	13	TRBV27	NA	TGTGCCAGTCAACGGGAGAGGCAAGAGACCCAGTACTTC	CASQRERQETQYF
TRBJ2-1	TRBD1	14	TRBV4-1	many	TGCGCCAGCAGATTCCGGGACAGGTACAATGAGCAGTTCTTC	CASRFRDRYNEQFF
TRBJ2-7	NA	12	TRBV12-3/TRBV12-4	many	TGTGCCAGCAGTTCCCAGGGTATCGAGCAGTACTTC	CASSSQGIEQYF
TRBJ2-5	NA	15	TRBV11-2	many	TGTGCCAGCAGCTTAGGCCCCGGGCCAGAAGAGACCCAGTACTTC	CASSLGPGPEETQYF
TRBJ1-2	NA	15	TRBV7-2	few	TGTGCCAGCAGCCCCATGGCGGGGGGTAACTATGGCTACACCTTC	CASSPMAGGNYGYTF
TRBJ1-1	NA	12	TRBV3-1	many	TGTGCCAGCAGCAGGGGCCAGGCTGAAGCTTTCTTT	CASSRGQAEAFF
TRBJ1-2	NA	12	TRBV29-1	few	TGCAGCGTTGATACGGGGAACTATGGCTACACCTTC	CSVDTGNYGYTF
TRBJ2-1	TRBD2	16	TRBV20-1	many	TGCAGTGAAGTCCGGGGGGTAGCGGGTATCTACAATGAGCAGTTCTTC	CSEVRGVAGIYNEQFF
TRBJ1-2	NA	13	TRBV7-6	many	TGTGCCACCGGACCGGACATCAAGGGAGGCTACACCTTC	CATGPDIKGGYTF
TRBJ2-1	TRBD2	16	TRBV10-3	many	TGTGCCATCAGTCCCCGGGGGTCTAGCGGGACGAATGAGCAGTTCTTC	CAISPRGSSGTNEQFF
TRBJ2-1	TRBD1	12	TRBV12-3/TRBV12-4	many	TGTGCCAGCAGTTTAGTACAGGGGGCCCCGTTCTTC	CASSLVQGAPFF
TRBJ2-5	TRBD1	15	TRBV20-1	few	TGCAGTGCCCCAAAGACAGGGGGACTGAGGGAGACCCAGTACTTC	CSAPKTGGLRETQYF
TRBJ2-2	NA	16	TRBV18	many	TGTGCCAGCTCACCACGTCAGGGGTTGAACACCGGGGAGCTGTTTTTT	CASSPRQGLNTGELFF
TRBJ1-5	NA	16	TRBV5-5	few	TGTGCCAGCAGCTTGGCCGCAGGGCTTGCTAATCAGCCCCAGCATTTT	CASSLAAGLANQPQHF
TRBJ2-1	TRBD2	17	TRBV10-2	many	TGCGCCAGCAGTGAGTCGGGACTAGCGGGAGCAGCAGGTGAGCAGTTCTTC	CASSESGLAGAAGEQFF
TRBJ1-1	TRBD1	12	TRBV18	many	TGTGCCAGCTCTCAGGGACAGGATGAAGCTTTCTTT	CASSQGQDEAFF
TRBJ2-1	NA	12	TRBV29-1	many	TGCAGCGTTGCGGTAGCCAACAATGAGCAGTTCTTC	CSVAVANNEQFF